Included here is one TCR beta chain sequence, with context. Antigen: not known. The data derive from a study of OX40 agonist ivuxolimab in advanced cancers. Study-wide background: Each patient was given ivuxolimab into a vein every 2 weeks, at 0.01 to 10 mg/kg. General study results and limits: Mean expanded clone counts were higher in CD8+ than CD4+ T cells. At 0.1 to 3.0 mg/kg, CD4+ and CD8+ blood T cells expanded clonally by week 6. Expanded peripheral T cell antigen specificity was not determined.

The method was immunoSEQ multiplex PCR; TCRdb's version includes in-frame clones alone and lacks a portion of them. The table has some 69,000 clones, approximately 80% seen once. The sequence was obtained from an adult with an advanced solid tumor such as melanoma, head and neck, liver or kidney cancer. The starting material was CD4+ or CD8+ T cells sorted from blood, obtained in a trial of the OX40 agonist ivuxolimab.

CDR3 sequence reads: CASSLTDRETQYF. As DNA, the CDR3 is TGTGCCAGCAGCTTAACAGATCGGGAGACCCAGTACTTC. The rearrangement joins TRBV7-8 to TRBJ2-5; D call uncertain. Germline-derived CDR1 and CDR2 are SGHVS and FQNEAQ. There are 13 residues in the CDR3. The ends were cut back, 2 bases at V and 5 bases at J, with 9 bases in the middle.